The 26 T cell receptor beta chains below come from one sample, sequenced in a study of naive and memory T cell subsets. Study results and caveats: A few larger clonotypes appeared in naive repertoires, especially CD8, possibly memory cells re-expressing CD45RA.

The beta constant-region primer was an equimolar mix of two oligonucleotides covering TRBC1 and TRBC2. Nested alpha and beta constant-region primers with the SP2 primer drove four PCR rounds on ligated cDNA. TCRdb ran MiXCR on the UMI-ligation and nested PCR reads and lists one entry per CDR3 protein. Here the sample spans about 150,000 distinct CDR3 sequences, over 20% being singletons. The antigens of these receptors remain unknown. The sequenced material came from naive CD4+ T cells from blood. The receptors derive from a human donor in good health.

This chain links TRBV29-1 with TRBJ2-2, with 14 positions matching TRBD2. Trimming took 7 bases from V and 0 from J; bases not matched to a gene: 4. This CDR3 has 16 amino acids. Germline V gene lookup returns CDR1 SQVTM and CDR2 ANQGSEA. The DNA for the CDR3 is TGCAGCGCCCGGACTAGCGGGAGGCCGAACACCGGGGAGCTGTTTTTT. This codes for CSARTSGRPNTGELFF.

This clonotype was observed a handful of times. The chain employs TRBV20-1 and TRBJ2-7; 8 bases align to TRBD1. Germline V gene data show CDR1 as DFQATT and CDR2 as SNEGSKA (reference sequence). With V trimmed by 3 bases and J by 5 bases, 6 bases remained unmatched. The CDR3 is 13 residues long. The CDR3 region is CSASLRTGNEQYF. The CDR3 DNA reads as TGCAGTGCTAGTCTTAGGACAGGGAACGAGCAGTACTTC.

This clonotype has only a few counts. The rearrangement joins TRBV7-8 to TRBJ2-1; 8 bases agree with TRBD1. The CDR3 is 15 residues long. The germline gives CDR1 SGHVS, CDR2 FQNEAQ. Trimming at V came to 5 bases and at J to 7 bases, leaving 10 bases not matched to a gene. Written as DNA, the CDR3 is TGTGCCAGCAGCCTGTACGACAGGGGCGGGAATGAGCAGTTCTTC. Encoded protein: CASSLYDRGGNEQFF.

The table lists this clonotype with a few counts. The rearrangement joins TRBV6-5 to TRBJ1-6; a weak D match, TRBD1 (5 bases). The CDR3 consists of 16 residues. Germline V gene sequence: CDR1 MNHEY, CDR2 SVGAGI. The V end was cut by 1 base, the J end by 3 bases, with 10 bases between. The CDR3 loop is CASSYLYDSYNSPLHF. DNA for the CDR3: TGTGCCAGCAGTTACTTATACGACAGCTATAATTCACCCCTCCACTTT.

V gene TRBV20-1 combines with J gene TRBJ1-3; 9 nucleotides agree with TRBD1. The CDR3 consists of 15 residues. J was trimmed by 2 bases and V by 6 bases; bases with no gene match: 8. Germline CDR1 reads DFQATT; CDR2 reads SNEGSKA (reference sequence). The CDR3 here is CSAPDRGRAGNTIYF. The CDR3 nucleotides are TGCAGTGCCCCGGACAGGGGAAGGGCTGGAAACACCATATATTTT.

The chain has TRBV9 and TRBJ2-7; 7 bases are a match to TRBD1. This CDR3 region has 12 residues. The germline V gene encodes CDR1 SGDLS and CDR2 YYNGEE. The junction had 6 bases not matched to a gene; V was cut back by 7 bases and J by 5 bases. The CDR3: CASGTARDEQYF. DNA of the CDR3: TGTGCCAGCGGGACAGCCCGGGACGAGCAGTACTTC. Drawing the rest from reference TRBV9 and TRBJ2-7, the complete variable domain is DSGVTQTPKHLITATGQRVTLRCSPRSGDLSVYWYQQSLDQGLQFLIQYYNGEERAKGNILERFSAQQFPDLHSELNLSSLELGDSALYFCASGTARDEQYFGPGTRLTVT.

This clonotype was counted a few times. The V and J genes are TRBV4-1 and TRBJ1-2; perhaps TRBD1 as D (5 bases). This CDR3 spans 16 amino acids. V shed 2 bases and J shed 3 bases, with 16 bases lying between them. Germline loops: CDR1 MGHRA, CDR2 YSYEKL. The DNA for the CDR3 is TGCGCCAGCAGCCAATTGGGAAGGGGAGGGCACTATGGCTACACCTTC. Encoded protein: CASSQLGRGGHYGYTF.

The chain combines TRBV7-2 with TRBJ2-3, with D unclear. Germline V gene sequence: CDR1 SGHTA, CDR2 FQGNSA. The CDR3 contains 14 residues. The V and J ends lost 5 bases and 0 bases respectively, with 9 bases between them. The CDR3 is CASSPWRSTDTQYF. For the CDR3, the DNA is TGTGCCAGCAGCCCTTGGCGGAGCACAGATACGCAGTATTTT.

The genes are TRBV28 and TRBJ2-7; TRBD1 agrees at 7 bases. Germline values: CDR1 MDHEN, CDR2 SYDVKM. V shed 7 bases, J shed 7 bases, and the junction held 7 bases outside the gene matches. The CDR3 has 12 residues. CDR3 sequence (DNA): TGTGCCAGCACCCTGCCAGGGGGAGAGCAGTACTTC. It specifies CASTLPGGEQYF.

This rearrangement joins TRBV5-6 to TRBJ2-1, with no clear D. CDR1 and CDR2 from the germline V gene are SGHDT and YYEEEE. The CDR3 length is 13 residues. V dropped 1 base and J dropped 7 bases, with 9 bases sitting between them. Here the CDR3 DNA reads TGTGCCAGCAGCTTGTTTGAGTTGAATGAGCAGTTCTTC. It translates to CASSLFELNEQFF.

This chain uses TRBV20-1 with TRBJ1-1; no firm D call. Trimming cost V 3 bases and J 7 bases, with 12 bases left between them. Germline values: CDR1 DFQATT, CDR2 SNEGSKA (reference sequence). The CDR3 has 12 amino acids. The chain's CDR3 is CSARFAAREAFF. The CDR3 nucleotides read TGCAGTGCTAGGTTTGCGGCCCGTGAAGCTTTCTTT.

The chain couples TRBV7-9 to TRBJ1-3; D ambiguous. The CDR3 runs to 15 residues. V lost 3 bases and J lost 1, with 10 bases in between. Germline CDR1 reads SEHNR; CDR2 reads FQNEAQ (reference sequence). CDR3 DNA sequence: TGTGCCAGCAGCTTGGGCCGGTGGTCTGGAAACACCATATATTTT. Protein: CASSLGRWSGNTIYF.

V gene TRBV29-1 combines with J gene TRBJ2-5; D is perhaps TRBD2 (6 bases). The CDR3 is made up of 18 amino acids. V lost 3 bases and J 3 bases, leaving 26 bases between the germline ends. Looked up from germline, CDR1 is SQVTM and CDR2 is ANQGSEA. The CDR3 nucleotides read TGCAGCGTTGAGGGCAGTCGGGGGTTTGGGGTCCAAAAAGAGACCCAGTACTTC. Translation: CSVEGSRGFGVQKETQYF.

The rearrangement joins TRBV10-3 to TRBJ2-1; 13 positions agree with TRBD2. The V gene's germline CDR1 is ENHRY and CDR2 SYGVKD. This CDR3 comprises 13 residues. The V and J ends lost 9 bases and 6 bases, in that order; junction bases with no gene match: 2. CDR3 sequence: CAMGLAGSNEQFF. The CDR3 nucleotides read TGTGCCATGGGACTAGCGGGATCCAATGAGCAGTTCTTC.

This clonotype occurred a few times. The chain couples TRBV4-3 to TRBJ2-7; 7 bases are a match to TRBD1. Looked up from germline, CDR1 is LGHNA and CDR2 is YSLEER. After removal of 3 bases from V and 1 base from J, the junction contained 0 bases not matched to a gene. The CDR3 spans 13 residues. CDR3 sequence: CASSQTGSYEQYF. As DNA, the CDR3 is TGCGCCAGCAGCCAGACAGGGTCCTACGAGCAGTACTTC.

This clonotype occurred a few times. The chain has TRBV12-3 or TRBV12-4 and TRBJ2-1, with 11 bases aligning to TRBD2. The CDR3 runs 20 residues. V was clipped by 5 bases and J by 2 bases; unmatched bases: 17. Here the CDR3 DNA reads TGTGCCAGCAGTACCTCGGGGGGGCTAGCGGGAGGAAGGGCCTACAATGAGCAGTTCTTC. Translation: CASSTSGGLAGGRAYNEQFF.

This clonotype was observed a few times. The gene calls are TRBV7-6 and TRBJ2-3; 7 bases line up with TRBD2. V lost 4 bases, J lost 1 base, and 8 bases stayed unmatched. From germline, CDR1 is SGHVS and CDR2 FNYEAQ. The CDR3 contains 16 residues. CDR3 amino acids: CASSSRSGVGTDTQYF. In DNA form, the CDR3 reads TGTGCCAGCAGCTCCCGGAGCGGGGTGGGCACAGATACGCAGTATTTT.

This clonotype was counted many times. The chain has TRBV28 and TRBJ2-1; unclear D gene. V was pared by 2 bases and J by 9 bases, with 8 bases between. CDR1 MDHEN and CDR2 SYDVKM come from the germline V gene. This CDR3 is built from 12 residues. The CDR3 DNA is TGTGCCAGCAGTTTACTGAGCCGTGAGCAGTTCTTC. Protein sequence: CASSLLSREQFF.

This clonotype was seen repeatedly, ten times or more. The chain carries TRBV28 and TRBJ2-7; no definite D call. V was pared by 10 bases and J by 0 bases, with 19 bases between. CDR1 MDHEN and CDR2 SYDVKM come from the germline V gene. This CDR3 region has 15 residues. This chain's CDR3 is CATLDRGGSSYEQYF. The DNA for the CDR3 is TGTGCCACCCTCGATCGAGGCGGAAGCTCCTACGAGCAGTACTTC.

The chain has TRBV7-2 and TRBJ2-1; 8 bases match TRBD2. Germline V gives CDR1 SGHTA, CDR2 FQGNSA. The CDR3 sequence is 16 residues long. J was trimmed by 9 bases and V by 4 bases; bases with no gene match: 14. CDR3 in DNA: TGTGCCAGCAGCTCCACCGGGACTAGTATTATGATTGAGCAGTTCTTC. Translation: CASSSTGTSIMIEQFF.

In DNA, the CDR3 is TGTGCCAGTCAGAGGGATTTTGTTGAGACCCAGTACTTC. Translation: CASQRDFVETQYF. The rearrangement links TRBV6-2 or TRBV6-3 to TRBJ2-5, with a tentative D call TRBD2 (5 bases). Germline CDR1 and CDR2: MNHEY and SVGEGT. V was clipped by 9 bases and J by 5 bases, with 16 bases between them. This CDR3 comprises 13 residues.

CDR3 loop: CASSLRGTPSNEQFF. DNA of the CDR3: TGTGCCAGCAGTTTAAGGGGCACGCCTTCCAATGAGCAGTTCTTC. The chain links TRBV28 to TRBJ2-1, with TRBD1 as a possible D gene (5 bases). CDR1 and CDR2 (germline): MDHEN, SYDVKM. The CDR3 spans 15 residues. Trimming cost V 2 bases and J 6 bases, with 14 bases left between them.

The chain uses TRBV20-1 and TRBJ2-1, with 10 bases lining up with TRBD2. The junction had 14 bases not matched to a gene; V was cut back by 3 bases and J by 6 bases. The germline CDR1 and CDR2 sequences are DFQATT and SNEGSKA (reference sequence). This CDR3 contains 17 residues. The CDR3 DNA reads as TGCAGTGCTAGTCTGGCCGTAGCGGGAGGTTGGGGCAATGAGCAGTTCTTC. Protein product: CSASLAVAGGWGNEQFF.

The gene calls are TRBV9 and TRBJ2-3; 9 nucleotides match TRBD2. This CDR3 is built from 16 residues. Germline CDR1 reads SGDLS; CDR2 reads YYNGEE. Trimming at V came to 3 bases and at J to 5 bases, leaving 10 bases not matched to a gene. The CDR3 here is CASSAPGLASEDTQYF. CDR3 nucleotides: TGTGCCAGCAGCGCCCCGGGACTAGCATCAGAAGATACGCAGTATTTT.

There are a few counts of this clonotype. This chain uses TRBV18 with TRBJ1-1; 7 bases fit TRBD1. V shed 6 bases and J 4 bases; nucleotides not matched to a gene: 11. The length of the CDR3 is 15 residues. In germline, CDR1 is KGHSH, CDR2 LQKENI. CDR3 nucleotide sequence: TGTGCCAGCTCGTCACAGGGGTATGGAGGCACTGAAGCTTTCTTT. It encodes CASSSQGYGGTEAFF.

This clonotype has just a few counts. The chain recombines TRBV6-5 with TRBJ2-4; D call uncertain. Trimming took off 1 base at V and 0 bases at J, with 16 bases between the two ends. From germline, CDR1 is MNHEY and CDR2 SVGAGI. This CDR3 region has 18 residues. CDR3 loop: CASSYFPGIKLAKNIQYF. The CDR3 nucleotides are TGTGCCAGCAGTTACTTTCCCGGAATCAAACTAGCCAAAAACATTCAGTACTTC.